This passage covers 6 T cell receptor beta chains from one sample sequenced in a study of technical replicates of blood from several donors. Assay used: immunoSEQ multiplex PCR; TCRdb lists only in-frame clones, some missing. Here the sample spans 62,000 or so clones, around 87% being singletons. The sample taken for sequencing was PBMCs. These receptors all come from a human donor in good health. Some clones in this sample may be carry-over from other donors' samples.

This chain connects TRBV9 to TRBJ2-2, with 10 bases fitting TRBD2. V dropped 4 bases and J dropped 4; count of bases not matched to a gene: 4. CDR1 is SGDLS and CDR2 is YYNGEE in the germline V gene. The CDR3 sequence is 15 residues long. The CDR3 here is CASSPASGSTGELFF. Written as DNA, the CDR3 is TGTGCCAGCAGCCCGGCTAGCGGGAGCACCGGGGAGCTGTTTTTT.

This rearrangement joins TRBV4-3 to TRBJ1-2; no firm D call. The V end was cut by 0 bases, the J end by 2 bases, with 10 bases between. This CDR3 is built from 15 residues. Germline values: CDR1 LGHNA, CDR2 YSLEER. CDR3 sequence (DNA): TGCGCCAGCAGCCAAGAGTCTCCGGGAAACTATGGCTACACCTTC. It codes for CASSQESPGNYGYTF.

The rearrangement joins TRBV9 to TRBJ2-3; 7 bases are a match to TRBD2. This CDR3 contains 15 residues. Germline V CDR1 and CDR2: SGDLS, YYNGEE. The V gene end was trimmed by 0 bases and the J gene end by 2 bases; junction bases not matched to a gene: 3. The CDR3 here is CASSVGGGNTDTQYF. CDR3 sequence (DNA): TGTGCCAGCAGCGTAGGGGGAGGGAACACAGATACGCAGTATTTT.

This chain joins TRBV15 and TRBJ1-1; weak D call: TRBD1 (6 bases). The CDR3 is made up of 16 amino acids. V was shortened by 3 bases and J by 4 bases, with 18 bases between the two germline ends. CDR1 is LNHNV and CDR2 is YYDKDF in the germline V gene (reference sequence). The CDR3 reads CATSRGQGGRGTEAFF. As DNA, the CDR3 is TGTGCCACCAGCAGGGGACAAGGAGGCAGGGGCACTGAAGCTTTCTTT.

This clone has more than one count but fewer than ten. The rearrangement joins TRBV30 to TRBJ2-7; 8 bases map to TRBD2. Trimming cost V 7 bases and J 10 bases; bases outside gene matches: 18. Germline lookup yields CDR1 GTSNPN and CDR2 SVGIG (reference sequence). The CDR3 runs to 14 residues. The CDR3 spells CALSGERGTLGQYF. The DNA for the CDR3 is TGTGCCTTGTCCGGAGAGCGGGGGACCCTCGGCCAGTACTTC. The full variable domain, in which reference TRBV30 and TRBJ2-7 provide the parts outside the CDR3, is SQTIHQWPATLVQPVGSPLSLECTVEGTSNPNLYWYRQAAGRGLQLLFYSVGIGQISSEVPQNLSASRPQDRQFILSSKKLLLSDSGFYLCALSGERGTLGQYFGPGTRLTVT.

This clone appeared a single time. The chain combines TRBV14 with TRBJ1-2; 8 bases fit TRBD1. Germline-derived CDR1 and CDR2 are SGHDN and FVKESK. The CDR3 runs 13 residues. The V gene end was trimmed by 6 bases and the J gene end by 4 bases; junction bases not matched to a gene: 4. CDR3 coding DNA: TGTGCCAGCAGTCCGGACAGGGCCTATGGCTACACCTTC. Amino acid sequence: CASSPDRAYGYTF.